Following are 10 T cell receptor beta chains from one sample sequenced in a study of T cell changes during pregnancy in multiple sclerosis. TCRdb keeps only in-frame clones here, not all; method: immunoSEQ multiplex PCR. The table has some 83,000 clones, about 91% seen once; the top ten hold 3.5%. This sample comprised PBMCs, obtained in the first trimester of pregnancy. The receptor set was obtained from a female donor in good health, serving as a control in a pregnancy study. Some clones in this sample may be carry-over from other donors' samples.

CDR3 amino acids: CASSWGEGDTQYF. The CDR3 region has the DNA TGTGCCAGCAGCTGGGGGGAGGGAGATACGCAGTATTTT. The chain uses TRBV6-6 and TRBJ2-3; 7 bases map to TRBD2. Germline lookup yields CDR1 MNHNY and CDR2 SVGAGI (reference sequence). V dropped 6 bases and J dropped 5; count of bases not matched to a gene: 5. This CDR3 has 13 amino acids.

The CDR3 reads CASTQQVNTEAFF. DNA for the CDR3: TGTGCCAGCACCCAGCAGGTCAACACTGAAGCTTTCTTT. The chain has TRBV4-2 and TRBJ1-1; no definite D call. V lost 7 bases, J lost 2 bases, and 11 bases lay in between. CDR3 length: 13 amino acids. Germline lookup yields CDR1 LGHNA and CDR2 YNFKEQ.

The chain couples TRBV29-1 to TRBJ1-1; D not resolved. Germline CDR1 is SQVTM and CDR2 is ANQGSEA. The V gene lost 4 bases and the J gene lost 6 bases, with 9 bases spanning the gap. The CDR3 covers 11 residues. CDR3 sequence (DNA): TGCAGCGTTGCGGGATCGGCTGAAGCTTTCTTT. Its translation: CSVAGSAEAFF.

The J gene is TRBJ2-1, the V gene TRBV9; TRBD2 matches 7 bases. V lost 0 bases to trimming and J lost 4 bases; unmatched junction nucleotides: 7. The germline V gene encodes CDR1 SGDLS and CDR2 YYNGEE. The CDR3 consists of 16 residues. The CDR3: CASSVVTSEWYNEQFF. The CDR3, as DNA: TGTGCCAGCAGCGTAGTCACTAGCGAGTGGTACAATGAGCAGTTCTTC.

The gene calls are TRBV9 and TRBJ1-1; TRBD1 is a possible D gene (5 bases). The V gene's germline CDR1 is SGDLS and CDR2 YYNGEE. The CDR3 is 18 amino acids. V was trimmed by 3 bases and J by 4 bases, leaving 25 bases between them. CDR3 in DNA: TGTGCCAGCAGCGCGCCTTCGGGACTTGCGTCACCCGTCACTGAAGCTTTCTTT. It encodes CASSAPSGLASPVTEAFF.

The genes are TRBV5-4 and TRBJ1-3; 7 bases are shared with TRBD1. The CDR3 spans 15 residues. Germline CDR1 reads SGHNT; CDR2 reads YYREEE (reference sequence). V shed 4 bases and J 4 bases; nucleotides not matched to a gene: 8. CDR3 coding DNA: TGTGCCAGCAGCCCTGACAGGGCACGGGGAAACACCATATATTTT. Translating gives CASSPDRARGNTIYF.

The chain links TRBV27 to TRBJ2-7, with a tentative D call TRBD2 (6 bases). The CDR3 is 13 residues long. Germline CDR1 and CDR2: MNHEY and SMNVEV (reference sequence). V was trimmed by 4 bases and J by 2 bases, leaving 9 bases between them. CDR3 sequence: CASSSRGPYEQYF. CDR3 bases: TGTGCCAGCAGTTCGCGGGGCCCCTACGAGCAGTACTTC.

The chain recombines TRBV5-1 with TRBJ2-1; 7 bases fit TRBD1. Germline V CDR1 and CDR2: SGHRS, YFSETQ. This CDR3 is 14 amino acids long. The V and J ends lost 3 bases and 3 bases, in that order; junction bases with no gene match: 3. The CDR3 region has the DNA TGCGCCAGCAGCTACGGGACAGTCTACAATGAGCAGTTCTTC. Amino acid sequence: CASSYGTVYNEQFF.

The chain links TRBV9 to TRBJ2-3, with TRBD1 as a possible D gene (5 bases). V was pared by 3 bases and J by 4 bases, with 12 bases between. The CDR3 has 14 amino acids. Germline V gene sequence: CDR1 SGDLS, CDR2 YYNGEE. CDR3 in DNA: TGTGCCAGCAGCGAAGCAGGGATGGCAGATACGCAGTATTTT. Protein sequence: CASSEAGMADTQYF. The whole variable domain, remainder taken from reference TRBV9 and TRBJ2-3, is DSGVTQTPKHLITATGQRVTLRCSPRSGDLSVYWYQQSLDQGLQFLIQYYNGEERAKGNILERFSAQQFPDLHSELNLSSLELGDSALYFCASSEAGMADTQYFGPGTRLTVL.

The CDR3 sequence: CASSTRTGMNTEAFF. The CDR3 region has the DNA TGTGCCAGCAGCACAAGGACAGGAATGAACACTGAAGCTTTCTTT. The chain uses TRBV5-6 and TRBJ1-1; 7 bases are a match to TRBD1. This CDR3 contains 15 residues. Germline V gene lookup returns CDR1 SGHDT and CDR2 YYEEEE. With 4 bases clipped from V and 0 bases from J, the junction kept 6 bases outside the gene matches.